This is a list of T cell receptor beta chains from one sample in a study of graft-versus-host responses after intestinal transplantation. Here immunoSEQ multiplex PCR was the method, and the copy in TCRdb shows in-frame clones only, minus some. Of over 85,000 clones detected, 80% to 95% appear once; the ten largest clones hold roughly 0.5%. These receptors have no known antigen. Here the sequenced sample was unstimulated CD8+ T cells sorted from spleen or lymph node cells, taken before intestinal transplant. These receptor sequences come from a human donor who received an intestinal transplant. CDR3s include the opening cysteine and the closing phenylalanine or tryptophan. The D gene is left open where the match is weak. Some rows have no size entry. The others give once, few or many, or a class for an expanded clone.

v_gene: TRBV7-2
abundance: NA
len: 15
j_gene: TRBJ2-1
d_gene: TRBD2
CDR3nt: TGTGCCAGCACCGGAGGCCTAGCGGGATTCAATGAGCAGTTCTTC
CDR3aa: CASTGGLAGFNEQFF

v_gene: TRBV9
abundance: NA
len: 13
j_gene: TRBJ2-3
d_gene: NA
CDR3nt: TGTGCCAGCAGCCTCCTCAGCACAGATACGCAGTATTTT
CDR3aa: CASSLLSTDTQYF

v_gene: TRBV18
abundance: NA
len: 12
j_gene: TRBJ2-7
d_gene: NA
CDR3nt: TGTGCCAGCTCGGGCGCGGGCTACGAGCAGTACTTC
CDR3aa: CASSGAGYEQYF

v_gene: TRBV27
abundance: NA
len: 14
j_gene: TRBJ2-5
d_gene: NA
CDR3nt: TGTGCCAGCAGTTTGAGCGGAGCCCAAGAGACCCAGTACTTC
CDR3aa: CASSLSGAQETQYF

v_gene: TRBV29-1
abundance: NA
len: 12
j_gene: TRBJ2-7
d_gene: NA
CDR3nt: TGCAGCGTTGGAAGGCTAAACTACGAGCAGTACTTC
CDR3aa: CSVGRLNYEQYF

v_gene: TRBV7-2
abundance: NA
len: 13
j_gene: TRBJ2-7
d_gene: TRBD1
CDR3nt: TGTGCCAGCAGCTCGGGACAGAGGGACGAGCAGTACTTC
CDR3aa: CASSSGQRDEQYF

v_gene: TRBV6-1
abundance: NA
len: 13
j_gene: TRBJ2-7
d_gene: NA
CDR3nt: TGTGCCAGCAGTGAAGACATCTCCTACGAGCAGTACTTC
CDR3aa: CASSEDISYEQYF

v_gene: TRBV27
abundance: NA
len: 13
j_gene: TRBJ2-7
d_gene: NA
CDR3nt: TGTGCCAGCAGTTTATCGAAGGACTACGAGCAGTACTTC
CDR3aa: CASSLSKDYEQYF

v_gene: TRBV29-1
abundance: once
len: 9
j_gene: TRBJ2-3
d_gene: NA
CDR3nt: TGCAGCGTTGGGGATACGCAGTATTTT
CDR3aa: CSVGDTQYF

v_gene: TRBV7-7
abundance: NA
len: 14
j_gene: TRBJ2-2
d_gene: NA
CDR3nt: TGTGCCAGCCGGTCTGATACGAACACCGGGGAGCTGTTTTTT
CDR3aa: CASRSDTNTGELFF

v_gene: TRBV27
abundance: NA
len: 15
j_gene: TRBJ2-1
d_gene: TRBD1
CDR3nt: TGTGCCAGCAGGGGCCGGGACAGGGGGCAGCATGAGCAGTTCTTC
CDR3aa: CASRGRDRGQHEQFF

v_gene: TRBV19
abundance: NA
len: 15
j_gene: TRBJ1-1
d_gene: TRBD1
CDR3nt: TGTGCCAGTAGTATAGGACAGGGAAGCAGCACTGAAGCTTTCTTT
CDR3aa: CASSIGQGSSTEAFF

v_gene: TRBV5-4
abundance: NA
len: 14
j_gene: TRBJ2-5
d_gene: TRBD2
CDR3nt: TGTGCCAGCAGCCTGTGGCTAGCGGCTGAGACCCAGTACTTC
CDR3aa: CASSLWLAAETQYF

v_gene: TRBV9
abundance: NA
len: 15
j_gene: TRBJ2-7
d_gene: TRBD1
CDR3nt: TGTGCCAGCAGCTTCGAGGACAGGGGGCGCGATGAGCAGTACTTC
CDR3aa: CASSFEDRGRDEQYF

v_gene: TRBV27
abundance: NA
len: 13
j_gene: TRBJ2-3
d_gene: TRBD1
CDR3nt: TGTGCCAGCAGTTGGACAGGGGGTGATACGCAGTATTTT
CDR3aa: CASSWTGGDTQYF

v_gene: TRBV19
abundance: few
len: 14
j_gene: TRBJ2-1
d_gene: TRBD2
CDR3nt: TGTGCCAGTAGTGGGCTAGCGGCAGGCAATGAGCAGTTCTTC
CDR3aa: CASSGLAAGNEQFF

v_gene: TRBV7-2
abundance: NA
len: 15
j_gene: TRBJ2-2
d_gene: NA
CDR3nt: TGTGCCAGCAGCTTATTTGGAGGGGGTACCGGGGAGCTGTTTTTT
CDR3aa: CASSLFGGGTGELFF

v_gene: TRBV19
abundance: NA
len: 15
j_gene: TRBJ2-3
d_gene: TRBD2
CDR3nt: TGTGCCAGTGCACTAGCGGGAGGGCTCACAGATACGCAGTATTTT
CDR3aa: CASALAGGLTDTQYF

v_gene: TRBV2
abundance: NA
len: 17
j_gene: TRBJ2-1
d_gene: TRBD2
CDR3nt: TGTGCCAGCAGTGTTGGTCTAGCGGAGCCCCCCTACAATGAGCAGTTCTTC
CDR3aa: CASSVGLAEPPYNEQFF

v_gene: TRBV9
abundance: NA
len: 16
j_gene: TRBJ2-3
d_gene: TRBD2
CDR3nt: TGTGCCAGCAGCGCTCTAGCGGGTGCTGGTACAGATACGCAGTATTTT
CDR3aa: CASSALAGAGTDTQYF

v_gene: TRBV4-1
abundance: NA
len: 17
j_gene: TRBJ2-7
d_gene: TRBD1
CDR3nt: TGCGCCAGCAGCCAAGGAGTGATGCGGACAGGGGATGGCGAGCAGTACTTC
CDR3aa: CASSQGVMRTGDGEQYF

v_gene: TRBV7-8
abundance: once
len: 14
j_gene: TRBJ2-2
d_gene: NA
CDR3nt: TGTGCCAGCAGCCCGACAGGGAACACCGGGGAGCTGTTTTTT
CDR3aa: CASSPTGNTGELFF

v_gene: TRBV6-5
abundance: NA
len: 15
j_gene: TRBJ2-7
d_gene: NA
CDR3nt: TGTGCCAGCAGTTACGCGAGGGGGGCGTCCTACGAGCAGTACTTC
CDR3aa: CASSYARGASYEQYF

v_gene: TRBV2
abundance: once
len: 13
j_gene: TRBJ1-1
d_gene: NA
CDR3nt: TGTGCCAGCAGTGTAGGATTGGGGACTGAAGCTTTCTTT
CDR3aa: CASSVGLGTEAFF

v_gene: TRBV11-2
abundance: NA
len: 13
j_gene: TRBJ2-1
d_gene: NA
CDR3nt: TGTGCCAGCAGCTTGGGCGCGGGCAATGAGCAGTTCTTC
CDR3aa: CASSLGAGNEQFF

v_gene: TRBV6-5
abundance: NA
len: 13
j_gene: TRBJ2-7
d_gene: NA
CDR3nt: TGTGCCAGCAGCCCTAGGGAGACCTACGAGCAGTACTTC
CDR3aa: CASSPRETYEQYF

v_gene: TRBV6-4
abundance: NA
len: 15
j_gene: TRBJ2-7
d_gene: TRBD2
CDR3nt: TGTGCCAGCAGTGAACGTAGCGGGAGCGGCTACGAGCAGTACTTC
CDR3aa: CASSERSGSGYEQYF

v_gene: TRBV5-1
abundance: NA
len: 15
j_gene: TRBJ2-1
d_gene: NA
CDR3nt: TGCGCCACACAACTCGTCACCGGCTCCTACAATGAGCAGTTCTTC
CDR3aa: CATQLVTGSYNEQFF

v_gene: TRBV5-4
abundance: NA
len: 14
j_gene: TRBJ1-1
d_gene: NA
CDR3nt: TGTGCCAGCAGCCGTACACGTTTGAACACTGAAGCTTTCTTT
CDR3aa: CASSRTRLNTEAFF

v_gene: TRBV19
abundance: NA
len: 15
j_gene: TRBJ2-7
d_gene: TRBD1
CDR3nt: TGTGCCAGTAGTATCGCAGGGGGCCCATACTACGAGCAGTACTTC
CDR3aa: CASSIAGGPYYEQYF

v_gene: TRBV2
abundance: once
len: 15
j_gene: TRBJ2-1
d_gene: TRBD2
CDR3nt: TGTGCCAGCAGGGTTCTAGCGGACTCCTACAATGAGCAGTTCTTC
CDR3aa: CASRVLADSYNEQFF

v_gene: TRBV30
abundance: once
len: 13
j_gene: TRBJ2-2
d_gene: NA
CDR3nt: TGTGCCTGGAGTCCGCCATACACCGGGGAGCTGTTTTTT
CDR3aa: CAWSPPYTGELFF

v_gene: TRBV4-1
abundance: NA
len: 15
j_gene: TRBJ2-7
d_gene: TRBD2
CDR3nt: TGCGCCAGCAGCTCCTCGCCTAGCGGGTCCTACGAGCAGTACTTC
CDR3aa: CASSSSPSGSYEQYF

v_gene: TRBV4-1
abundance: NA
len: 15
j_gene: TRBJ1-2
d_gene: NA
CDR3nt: TGCGCCAGCAGCCAAGATTCAGGATTATCTTATGGCTACACCTTC
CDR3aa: CASSQDSGLSYGYTF

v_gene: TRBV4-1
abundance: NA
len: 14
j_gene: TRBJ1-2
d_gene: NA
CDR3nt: TGCGCCAGCAGCCGGCTCGGGGGGGATTTTGGCTACACCTTC
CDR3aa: CASSRLGGDFGYTF

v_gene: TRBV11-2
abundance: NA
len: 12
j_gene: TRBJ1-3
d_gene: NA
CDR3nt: TGTGCCAGCAGTTCTCTTGGGAACACCATATATTTT
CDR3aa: CASSSLGNTIYF

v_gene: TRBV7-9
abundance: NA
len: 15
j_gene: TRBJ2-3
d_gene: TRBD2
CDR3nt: TGTGCCAGCAGCTCGACTAGCGCCAGCACAGATACGCAGTATTTT
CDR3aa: CASSSTSASTDTQYF

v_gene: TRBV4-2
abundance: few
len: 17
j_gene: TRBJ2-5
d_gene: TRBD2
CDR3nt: TGTGCCAGCAGCCAAGATCCAACTAGCGGGCACCAAGAGACCCAGTACTTC
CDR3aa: CASSQDPTSGHQETQYF

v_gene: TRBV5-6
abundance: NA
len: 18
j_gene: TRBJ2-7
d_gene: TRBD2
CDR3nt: TGTGCCAGCAGCTTGGCCTGGCGGGCTAGCGGCTTCTCCTACGAGCAGTACTTC
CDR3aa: CASSLAWRASGFSYEQYF